What follows are 24 T cell receptor beta chains derived from one specimen sequenced in a study of blood T cell repertoires in COVID-19. Sequenced by immunoSEQ multiplex PCR; TCRdb stores in-frame clones only, minus some. Found here are around 200,000 clones, approximately 89% of them singletons; the top ten hold about 0.77%. Sequencing was carried out using PBMCs or T cells enriched from blood (not recorded which). The source of these receptors is a woman under 30 who had recovered from COVID-19.

This chain joins TRBV29-1 and TRBJ1-1; weak D call: TRBD1 (5 bases). The CDR3 is 11 residues long. Germline V gene lookup returns CDR1 SQVTM and CDR2 ANQGSEA. Trimming cost V 1 base and J 9 bases, with 9 bases left between them. The CDR3 spells CSVEGRAQAFF. CDR3 bases: TGCAGCGTTGAAGGCAGGGCCCAAGCTTTCTTT.

This sequence joins TRBV27 and TRBJ2-3, with 7 bases identical to TRBD1. Germline V gene sequence: CDR1 MNHEY, CDR2 SMNVEV (reference sequence). The ends lost 3 bases at V and 4 bases at J; junction bases unmatched: 13. This CDR3 is 17 amino acids long. The CDR3 nucleotides read TGTGCCAGCAGTTTCAAGACACAGGGGTTATATTCAGATACGCAGTATTTT. Residues: CASSFKTQGLYSDTQYF.

The count of this clone is one. The chain combines TRBV7-3 with TRBJ2-5, with D tentatively TRBD2 (6 bases). In germline, CDR1 is SGHTA, CDR2 FQGTGA. V lost 2 bases and J lost 1, with 11 bases in between. There are 15 residues in the CDR3. CDR3 loop: CASSLLGGTQETQYF. CDR3 nucleotide sequence: TGTGCCAGCAGCTTATTGGGCGGGACCCAAGAGACCCAGTACTTC.

The chain has TRBV29-1 and TRBJ2-2; D is uncertain. Germline V gene lookup returns CDR1 SQVTM and CDR2 ANQGSEA. CDR3 length: 12 residues. The CDR3 nucleotides read TGCAGTGCTAAGCTATACACCGGGGAGCTGTTTTTT. It specifies CSAKLYTGELFF.

DNA for the CDR3: TGTGCCAGCAGCTTAAGTAGCGGGAGCGGCACAGATACGCAGTATTTT. It yields the protein CASSLSSGSGTDTQYF. This sequence joins TRBV7-9 and TRBJ2-3; 9 bases match TRBD2. The CDR3 extends over 16 amino acids. Unmatched junction bases numbered 4, after V lost 2 bases and J lost 1 base. Germline V gene lookup returns CDR1 SEHNR and CDR2 FQNEAQ (reference sequence).

The V and J genes are TRBV3-1 (or the pseudogene TRBV3-2) and TRBJ2-7; 16 nucleotides agree with TRBD2. This CDR3 comprises 17 residues. J gave up 6 bases and V 1 base, and 6 bases lay outside the gene matches. The germline CDR1 and CDR2 sequences are LGHDT and YNNKEL (reference sequence). The CDR3 coding sequence is TGTGCCAGCAGCCAAGGGAGGGGGACTAGCGGGAGGGGCGAGCAGTACTTC. Protein sequence: CASSQGRGTSGRGEQYF.

This chain connects TRBV11-1 to TRBJ1-2, with D perhaps matching TRBD1 (5 bases). V shed 4 bases and J shed 7 bases, with 13 bases lying between them. Germline V CDR1 and CDR2: SGHAT, FQDESV (reference sequence). The CDR3 totals 13 residues. The CDR3 DNA follows: TGTGCCAGCAGCTCAGGGTTTGGGATTGGCTACACCTTC. Its translation: CASSSGFGIGYTF.

V and J are TRBV20-1 and TRBJ2-7, with D maybe TRBD1 (6 bases). The length of the CDR3 is 11 residues. V was cut by 7 bases and J by 5 bases, with 12 bases left in between. The germline CDR1 and CDR2 sequences are DFQATT and SNEGSKA (reference sequence). CDR3 bases: TGCAGTGTGTACAGGGACCACGAGCAGTACTTC. The encoded protein is CSVYRDHEQYF.

This clone was seen a single time. CDR3 amino acids: CASRPSATDTQYF. The CDR3 coding sequence is TGTGCCAGCAGGCCTAGCGCCACAGATACGCAGTATTTT. The chain is built from TRBV27 and TRBJ2-3; D possibly corresponds to TRBD2 (6 bases). Per the germline V gene, CDR1 is MNHEY and CDR2 is SMNVEV (reference sequence). V lost 6 bases and J 2 bases, leaving 9 bases between the germline ends. The CDR3 length is 13 residues.

The chain is built from TRBV3-1 (or the pseudogene TRBV3-2) and TRBJ2-5; D remains unclear. Trimming cost V 4 bases and J 0 bases, with 9 bases left between them. Germline loops: CDR1 LGHDT, CDR2 YNNKEL (reference sequence). The CDR3 covers 14 residues. Written as DNA, the CDR3 is TGTGCCAGCAGCCGAAGTAGTGACCAAGAGACCCAGTACTTC. This gives the protein CASSRSSDQETQYF.

This chain uses TRBV19 with TRBJ2-6; tentative D call: TRBD2 (5 bases). CDR3 length: 15 residues. The V gene lost 3 bases and the J gene lost 2 bases, with 8 bases spanning the gap. Germline V CDR1 and CDR2: LNHDA, SQIVND (reference sequence). The CDR3 region is CASSMPGTGANVLTF. CDR3 sequence (DNA): TGTGCCAGTAGTATGCCCGGGACTGGGGCCAACGTCCTGACTTTC.

V usage is TRBV7-6 and J usage is TRBJ2-5; TRBD2 aligns across 7 bases. Germline V gene sequence: CDR1 SGHVS, CDR2 FNYEAQ. V was pared by 5 bases and J by 3 bases, with 6 bases of the junction left unmatched. The CDR3 has 14 residues. CDR3 loop: CASSRGLPKETQYF. CDR3 bases: TGTGCCAGCAGCCGGGGACTACCTAAAGAGACCCAGTACTTC.

This chain connects TRBV24-1 to TRBJ2-6; 8 nucleotides match TRBD1. V dropped 2 bases and J dropped 2; count of bases not matched to a gene: 10. Germline V lookup: CDR1 KGHDR, CDR2 SFDVKD. The CDR3 totals 19 residues. Here the CDR3 DNA reads TGTGCCACCAGTGATTGGCTCGCGGACAGGGCCCCTGGGGCCAACGTCCTGACTTTC. Its protein is CATSDWLADRAPGANVLTF.

The chain uses TRBV27 and TRBJ2-1, with 8 bases fitting TRBD2. There are 15 residues in the CDR3. The germline V gene has CDR1 MNHEY and CDR2 SMNVEV (reference sequence). The trim removed 3 bases at V and 3 bases at J, leaving 4 bases unmatched. CDR3 sequence: CASSLSSGSYNEQFF. The CDR3 bases are TGTGCCAGCAGTTTGTCCAGCGGGAGCTACAATGAGCAGTTCTTC.

The V and J genes are TRBV11-1 and TRBJ2-7; 11 bases agree with TRBD1. CDR1 is SGHAT, CDR2 FQDESV, per germline (reference sequence). The CDR3 extends over 15 amino acids. The V and J ends lost 3 bases and 3 bases, in that order; junction bases with no gene match: 4. This chain's CDR3 is CASSFRDRGIYEQYF. The DNA for the CDR3 is TGTGCCAGCAGCTTCAGGGACAGGGGGATCTACGAGCAGTACTTC.

This chain joins TRBV18 and TRBJ2-3; D uncertain. Germline values: CDR1 KGHSH, CDR2 LQKENI. The CDR3 length is 15 residues. Trimming left V 4 bases short and J 0 bases short, with 11 bases between. The CDR3 DNA sequence: TGTGCCAGCTCACTCCAGAGGCTTAGCACAGATACGCAGTATTTT. The encoded protein is CASSLQRLSTDTQYF.

J is TRBJ2-7 and V is TRBV6-4; D is perhaps TRBD2 (5 bases). There are 14 residues in the CDR3. Looked up from germline, CDR1 is MRHNA and CDR2 is SNTAGT. V was clipped by 2 bases and J by 3 bases, with 11 bases between them. CDR3 loop: CASSDPRRSYEQYF. In nucleotides, the CDR3 is TGTGCCAGCAGTGACCCTAGGAGGAGCTACGAGCAGTACTTC.

The chain has TRBV27 and TRBJ1-5; weak D call: TRBD1 (6 bases). V was shortened by 2 bases and J by 3 bases, with 8 bases between the two germline ends. Germline-derived CDR1 and CDR2 are MNHEY and SMNVEV (reference sequence). CDR3 length: 14 residues. The CDR3 nucleotides read TGTGCCAGCAGTTTAACAGGGATCAATCAGCCCCAGCATTTT. This encodes CASSLTGINQPQHF.

V usage is TRBV30 and J usage is TRBJ1-5, with TRBD1 matching 9 bases. CDR1 is GTSNPN and CDR2 is SVGIG in the germline V gene (reference sequence). V gave up 4 bases and J gave up 2 bases; unmatched junction bases: 6. The CDR3 is made up of 15 amino acids. The CDR3 DNA reads TGTGCCTGGACCCCGACAGGGGGGGGCAATCAGCCCCAGCATTTT. This encodes CAWTPTGGGNQPQHF.

J is TRBJ2-7 and V is TRBV28; 9 bases agree with TRBD1. The CDR3 length is 14 residues. Germline V CDR1 and CDR2: MDHEN, SYDVKM. V lost 8 bases and J lost 4; bases outside the gene matches: 9. This CDR3 reads CASGTHRGLYEQYF. CDR3 bases: TGTGCCAGCGGAACACACAGGGGGCTGTACGAGCAGTACTTC.

The rearrangement uses TRBV28 and TRBJ2-7, with TRBD2 identical over 7 bases. The CDR3 loop spans 15 amino acids. The V segment lost 2 bases and the J segment 2 bases; nucleotides outside the gene matches: 6. The germline V gene encodes CDR1 MDHEN and CDR2 SYDVKM. DNA of the CDR3: TGTGCCAGCAGTTTAGCTCAGGGAGGGGCCTACGAGCAGTACTTC. Its translation: CASSLAQGGAYEQYF.

The chain links TRBV19 to TRBJ2-1, with 11 bases aligning to TRBD2. Germline CDR1 is LNHDA and CDR2 is SQIVND (reference sequence). V trimming: 5 bases; J trimming: 7 bases; junction bases outside the gene matches: 10. The CDR3 is 16 amino acids. Here the CDR3 DNA reads TGTGCCAGTAGTCACCCACTAGCGGGAGAGATTAATGAGCAGTTCTTC. Its protein is CASSHPLAGEINEQFF.

This clone was recorded only once. The chain uses TRBV30 and TRBJ2-3; no reliable D call. The CDR3 runs to 13 residues. Germline V gene sequence: CDR1 GTSNPN, CDR2 SVGIG (reference sequence). V lost 0 bases to trimming and J lost 3 bases, with 7 bases between them. CDR3 in amino acids: CAWSVLWTDTQYF. In nucleotides, the CDR3 is TGTGCCTGGAGTGTACTGTGGACAGATACGCAGTATTTT.

The rearrangement uses TRBV7-3 and TRBJ2-6, with D possibly TRBD2 on 5 matching bases. Germline V gene sequence: CDR1 SGHTA, CDR2 FQGTGA. V was shortened by 7 bases and J by 0 bases, with 13 bases between the two germline ends. This CDR3 is built from 16 residues. CDR3 in amino acids: CASKEDPYSGANVLTF. In DNA form, the CDR3 reads TGTGCCAGCAAGGAGGACCCCTACTCTGGGGCCAACGTCCTGACTTTC.